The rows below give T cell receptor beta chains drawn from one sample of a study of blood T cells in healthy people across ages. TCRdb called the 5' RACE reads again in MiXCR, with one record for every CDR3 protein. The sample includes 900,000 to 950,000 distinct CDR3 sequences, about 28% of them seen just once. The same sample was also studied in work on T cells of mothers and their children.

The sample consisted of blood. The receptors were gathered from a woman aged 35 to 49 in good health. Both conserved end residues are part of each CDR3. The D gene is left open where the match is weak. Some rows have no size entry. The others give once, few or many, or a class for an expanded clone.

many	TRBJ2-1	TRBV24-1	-	TGTGCCACCAGTGATTTGCGTACAGGGCGGCACAATGAGCAGTTCTTC	CATSDLRTGRHNEQFF
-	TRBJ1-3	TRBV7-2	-	TGTGCCAGCAGCTTACAGGGAAGCTCTGGAAACACCATATATTTT	CASSLQGSSGNTIYF
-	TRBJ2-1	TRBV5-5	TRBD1	TGTGCCACCCGACAGGGATTAAGCTCCTACAATGAGCAGTTCTTC	CATRQGLSSYNEQFF
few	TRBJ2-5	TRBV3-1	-	TGTGCCAGCGGACAGAGCGGGGAGAAGACCCAGTACTTC	CASGQSGEKTQYF
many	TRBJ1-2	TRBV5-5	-	TGTGCCAGCAGCTTTGGGGATAACTATGGCTACACCTTC	CASSFGDNYGYTF
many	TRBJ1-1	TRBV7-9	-	TGTGCCAGCAGCTTGGGGACCACTGAAGCTTTCTTT	CASSLGTTEAFF
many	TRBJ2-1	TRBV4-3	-	TGCGCCAGCAGCCCCGCGAGAGGGACGGGGAATGAGCAGTTCTTC	CASSPARGTGNEQFF
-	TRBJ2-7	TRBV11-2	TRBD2	TGTGCCAGCAGGAAACCGGGACTACACGCCTACGAGCAGTACTTC	CASRKPGLHAYEQYF
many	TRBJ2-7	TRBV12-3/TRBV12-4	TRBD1	TGTGCCAGCAGTCCACAAACTGGTGGGACAGGGGGTGAGCAGTACTTC	CASSPQTGGTGGEQYF
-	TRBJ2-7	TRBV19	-	TGTGCCAGTAGTATTGGGCTAGGTGGGTACGAGCAGTACTTC	CASSIGLGGYEQYF
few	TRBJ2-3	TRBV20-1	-	TGCAGTGCTAGAGATCACGGGGGAGACACAGATACGCAGTATTTT	CSARDHGGDTDTQYF
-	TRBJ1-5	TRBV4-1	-	TGCGCCAGCAGCAACGATAGGATGAGCAATCAGCCCCAGCATTTT	CASSNDRMSNQPQHF
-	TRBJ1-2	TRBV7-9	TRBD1	TGTGCCAGCAGCGGACGGACGGGACAGGGGATGGGCTACACCTTC	CASSGRTGQGMGYTF
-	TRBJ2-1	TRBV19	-	TGTGCCAGTAGTAAGCAGGTCTCCTACAATGAGCAGTTCTTC	CASSKQVSYNEQFF
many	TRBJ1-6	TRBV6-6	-	TGTGCCAGCAGTTACGACGCCGTGAGCTCCTATAATTCACCCCTCCACTTT	CASSYDAVSSYNSPLHF
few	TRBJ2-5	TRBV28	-	TGTGCCAGCATCGCAGGGGGGAAGGAGACCCAGTACTTC	CASIAGGKETQYF
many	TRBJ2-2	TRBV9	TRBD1	TGTGCCAGCAGCGTAAGCGGAACAGGGGGGAACACCGGGGAGCTGTTTTTT	CASSVSGTGGNTGELFF
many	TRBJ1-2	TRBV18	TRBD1	TGTGCCAGCTCACCCGAGACAGGGGGCTTAGCTGGCTACACCTTC	CASSPETGGLAGYTF
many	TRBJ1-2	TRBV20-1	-	TGCAGTGCTAGAGTCCCTTTGAGAGGGGATTATGGCTACACCTTC	CSARVPLRGDYGYTF
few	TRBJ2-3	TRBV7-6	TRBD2	TGTGCCAGCAGCCAAAGTGGCGGGGGGGCTCCAGATACGCAGTATTTT	CASSQSGGGAPDTQYF
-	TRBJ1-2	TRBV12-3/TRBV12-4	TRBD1	TGTGCCGGCAGCGTACAGGGGTCAAACTATGGCTACACCTTC	CAGSVQGSNYGYTF
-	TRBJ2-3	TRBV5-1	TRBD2	TGCGCCAGCAGCTATAGCGGGAGCCCCCGCGATACGCAGTATTTT	CASSYSGSPRDTQYF
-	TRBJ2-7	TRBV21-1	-	TGTGCCAGCAGCAAACGGGAATGTGGAGGGGAGGGAACCTACGAGCAGTACTTC	CASSKRECGGEGTYEQYF
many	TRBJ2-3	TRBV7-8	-	TGTGCCAGCAGCTTTTACGGGCGGGACGTTGATACGCAGTATTTT	CASSFYGRDVDTQYF
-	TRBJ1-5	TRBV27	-	TGTGCCAGCAGGTTGTCAGGGGTGGGACAGCCCCAGCATTTT	CASRLSGVGQPQHF
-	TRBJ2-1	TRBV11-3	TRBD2	TGTGCCAGCAGCTTAGGGACTAGCGGGGGGGCCTACAATGAGCAGTTCTTC	CASSLGTSGGAYNEQFF
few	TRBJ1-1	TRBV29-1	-	TGCAGCGTTGAAGATATGGTAAACACTGAAGCTTTCTTT	CSVEDMVNTEAFF
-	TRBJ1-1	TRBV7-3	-	TGTGCCAGCAGCCGAGCCCGGGCAACCGAAGCTTTCTTT	CASSRARATEAFF
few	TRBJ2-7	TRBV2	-	TGTGCCAGCAGTGACCCAGTGTCCTACGAGCAGTACTTC	CASSDPVSYEQYF
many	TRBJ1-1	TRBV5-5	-	TGTGCCAGCAGCTCCGCCGACACTGAAGCTTTCTTT	CASSSADTEAFF